The rows below give T cell receptor beta chains drawn from one sample of a study of blood T cells in healthy people across ages. TCRdb recomputed calls from the 5' RACE reads with MiXCR, one row per CDR3 protein. The sample includes 1.5 million to 2 million distinct CDR3 sequences, about 39% seen only once; the top ten take under 25%. Sequencing was done on a sample of blood. The receptors shown here come from a human donor in good health. Both conserved end residues are part of each CDR3. D genes are given only for firm matches. Size is omitted from some rows. Given values are once, few, many or a class for expanded clones.

abundance	d_gene	v_gene	j_gene	CDR3nt	CDR3aa
.	TRBD2	TRBV20-1	TRBJ2-3	TGCAGTGCTAGACTAGCGGGGGCCACTCTTGGCACAGATACGCAGTATTTT	CSARLAGATLGTDTQYF
many	.	TRBV29-1	TRBJ2-1	TGCAGCGTTGAAGTAAACAATGAGCAGTTCTTC	CSVEVNNEQFF
.	.	TRBV7-6	TRBJ1-6	TGTGCCAGCAGTTCCGACATCGGGGGCAATTCACCCCTCCACTTT	CASSSDIGGNSPLHF
once	TRBD1	TRBV16	TRBJ1-1	TGTGCCAGCAGCCAATCTGGACAGGGGGTCGTGGTCGCTTTCTTT	CASSQSGQGVVVAFF
.	TRBD2	TRBV20-1	TRBJ2-2	TGCAGTGCTTGGGGACTAGCGGGGCCGAGAACCGGGGAGCTGTTTTTT	CSAWGLAGPRTGELFF
few	.	TRBV20-1	TRBJ2-7	TGCAGTGCCCAGAGGGGCGAGCAGTACTTC	CSAQRGEQYF
.	TRBD1	TRBV6-6	TRBJ1-2	TGTGCCAGCAGTTACTCGACAGGGGGCTTTAACTATGGCTACACCTTC	CASSYSTGGFNYGYTF
.	.	TRBV5-4	TRBJ2-4	TGTGCCAGCAGCTTGTACAGGGACGACAAAAACATTCAGTACTTC	CASSLYRDDKNIQYF
few	TRBD2	TRBV20-1	TRBJ2-1	TGCAGTGCTAGAGACGGGGGGAGAATGAATGAGCAGTTCTTC	CSARDGGRMNEQFF
.	TRBD1	TRBV28	TRBJ2-7	TGTGCCAGCAGAAATCCCGGGACAGGGTACTACGAGCAGTACTTC	CASRNPGTGYYEQYF
.	.	TRBV7-8	TRBJ1-5	TGTGTCAGCAGCTTAGACCCGCGACAGCCCCAGCATTTT	CVSSLDPRQPQHF
.	TRBD1	TRBV28	TRBJ2-1	TGTGCCAGCGTAATTACAGGGGGCGATGAGCAGTTCTTC	CASVITGGDEQFF
.	.	TRBV18	TRBJ2-6	TGTGCCAGCTCACCTACGATGGGGGGAATACTAGTCCTGACTTTC	CASSPTMGGILVLTF
.	.	TRBV28	TRBJ1-5	TGTGCCAGCAGTTTTGACGCTAATTATCAGCCCCAGCATTTT	CASSFDANYQPQHF
.	.	TRBV4-1	TRBJ1-1	TGCGCCAGCAGCCAAGGGCTAATAGGGGTTGGAACTGAAGCTTTCTTT	CASSQGLIGVGTEAFF
.	.	TRBV7-2	TRBJ2-4	TGTGCCAGCAGCGGCAGCGGGGACAGTAAAAACATTCAGTACTTC	CASSGSGDSKNIQYF
few	.	TRBV20-1	TRBJ2-3	TGCAGTGCTAGAAAGTCTAGAGATACGCAGTATTTT	CSARKSRDTQYF
.	TRBD2	TRBV12-3/TRBV12-4	TRBJ2-3	TGTACCAGCAGTCCAACTAGCGCGATCACAGATACGCAGTATTTT	CTSSPTSAITDTQYF
.	TRBD2	TRBV15	TRBJ2-1	TGTGCCACCAGCAGAAGAGCGGGGGGGCTGGGTGAGCAGTTCTTC	CATSRRAGGLGEQFF
.	.	TRBV7-9	TRBJ2-3	TGTGCCAGCAGCTTACAAACAGGGTACACAGATACGCAGTATTTT	CASSLQTGYTDTQYF
few	.	TRBV28	TRBJ2-3	TGTGCCAGCAGTCCGGACAGAGCCGGGACTCGTCGTTATACGCAGTATTTT	CASSPDRAGTRRYTQYF
.	.	TRBV4-3	TRBJ2-1	TGCGCCAGCAGCCAAGATCAAGGTTCAGTGGGGAATGAGCAGTTCTTC	CASSQDQGSVGNEQFF
many	TRBD1	TRBV5-1	TRBJ1-4	TGCGCCAGCAGCCCCTGGCGACCGGGACAGAATAATGAAAAACTGTTTTTT	CASSPWRPGQNNEKLFF
.	.	TRBV4-3	TRBJ1-2	TGCGCCAGCAGCCAAGAAGGAGGTTGGGCGGAGACTAACTATGGCTACACCTTC	CASSQEGGWAETNYGYTF
.	.	TRBV9	TRBJ1-5	TGTGCCAGCAGCGTTTCAGAGTATCAGCCCCAGCATTTT	CASSVSEYQPQHF
.	.	TRBV12-3/TRBV12-4	TRBJ1-2	TGTGCCAGCAGTTTAATGCAAGACCCTGGCTACACCTTC	CASSLMQDPGYTF
few	.	TRBV5-6	TRBJ2-7	TGTGCCAGCAGCTTGGGACCCGAGGGGATTCAGGGCGAGCAGTACTTC	CASSLGPEGIQGEQYF
.	.	TRBV7-9	TRBJ2-7	TGTGCCAGCTCCTTGGTGGCAGGGGTCTCCTACGAGCAGTACTTC	CASSLVAGVSYEQYF
.	.	TRBV6-1	TRBJ2-7	TGTGCCAGCAGCCCCTCGGTTGACAGCCACTCCTACGAGCAGTACTTC	CASSPSVDSHSYEQYF
.	.	TRBV7-8	TRBJ1-6	TGTGCCAGCAGCTTGAGAGACCTAATCCCCCTCCACTTT	CASSLRDLIPLHF
.	TRBD1	TRBV6-5	TRBJ2-3	TGTGCCAGCACCACGCCCAGGGGGCGCGGGACAGATACGCAGTATTTT	CASTTPRGRGTDTQYF
.	.	TRBV15	TRBJ1-4	TGTGCCACCAGCAGTGGGGCAACTAATGAAAAACTGTTTTTT	CATSSGATNEKLFF
.	.	TRBV7-2	TRBJ2-7	TGTGCCAGCAGCCCGACTACCGGGGGGCGGTCCCTCGAGCAGTACTTC	CASSPTTGGRSLEQYF
.	.	TRBV2	TRBJ2-1	TGTGCCAGCAGGAGGAGTATTCTCCGCTACGAGCAGTTCTTC	CASRRSILRYEQFF
.	.	TRBV7-9	TRBJ1-2	TGTGCCAGCAGCTTTAACGGAGCCTATGGCTACACCTTC	CASSFNGAYGYTF
few	TRBD2	TRBV20-1	TRBJ2-1	TGCAGTGCTAGAGACCCACTAGCGGGGGGGGAGTTCTTC	CSARDPLAGGEFF
.	TRBD1	TRBV20-1	TRBJ1-5	TGCAGTGCTACTCGACAGGGGAATCAGCCCCAGCATTTT	CSATRQGNQPQHF
.	TRBD2	TRBV6-5	TRBJ2-3	TGTGCCAGCAGTTACGCGACTAGCGGGGGTTCTAGCACAGATACGCAGTATTTT	CASSYATSGGSSTDTQYF
few	TRBD1	TRBV5-1	TRBJ2-7	TGCGCCAGCAGCCCAGGACAGGGGCTCCGTCCCTACGAGCAGTACTTC	CASSPGQGLRPYEQYF
.	.	TRBV10-3	TRBJ1-5	TGTGCCATCAGTGCTCCCGATCAGCCCCAGCATTTT	CAISAPDQPQHF